This T cell receptor beta chain is drawn from a study of CD8 T cells in ankylosing spondylitis. Overall study findings and caveats: Disease-linked clones bore a CD8+ phenotype and were relatively rare in peripheral blood. About 8 highly homologous variants made up a TCR beta motif, and this motif appeared characteristic of ankylosing spondylitis blood. Within matched ankylosing spondylitis synovial fluid, disease-linked clones were reportedly significantly enriched.

TCRdb ran MiXCR on the 5' RACE reads and lists one entry per CDR3 protein. The top ten clones hold around 8.4% of a sample with 300,000 to 350,000 distinct CDR3 sequences, approximately 10% of them seen once. Losses at the gene ends were 4 bases for V and 2 bases for J; bases not matched to a gene: 12. The CDR3 contains 18 residues. This clonotype was seen many times. The antigen is undetermined. Sequencing was done on a sample of blood, either unsorted or a sorted T cell fraction (not recorded which). This sequence originates from a female donor with ankylosing spondylitis or in good health (not recorded which). V gene TRBV12-3 or TRBV12-4 combines with J gene TRBJ1-1; 11 bases line up with TRBD1. The CDR3 is CASSSWTGGNHGNTEAFF. CDR3 coding DNA: TGTGCCAGCAGTTCATGGACAGGGGGCAATCACGGAAACACTGAAGCTTTCTTT.